One T cell receptor (beta chain) is described in this entry. The source of the sample is a study of identifying expanded T cells in peripheral blood. This CDR3 is built from 15 residues. The V gene's germline CDR1 is SGHAT and CDR2 FQNNGV. Trimming shortened V by 3 bases and J by 8 bases, and 16 bases separated the two germline ends. Sequenced by immunoSEQ multiplex PCR; TCRdb stores in-frame clones only, minus some. The sample carries 90,000 to 95,000 clones, around 90% recorded once. This sequence originates from a person aged 18 to 70 in good health. The chain couples TRBV11-2 to TRBJ1-4; D is ambiguous. Specimen: blood. In DNA form, the CDR3 reads TGTGCCAGCAGCTTGGAAGATACCGATGGGGAAAAACTGTTTTTT. Translation gives CASSLEDTDGEKLFF.